The source of this TCR beta chain is a study of immune evolution from preneoplasia to lung adenocarcinoma listed by TCRdb under 2021. The study in broad terms: HLA loss of heterozygosity was found in under 8.5% of AIS, over 13% of MIA and less than 35% of ADC lesions, and in no AAH lesions. Immune contexture across lung adenocarcinoma precursors and invasive adenocarcinoma was profiled using immune gene expression, TCR sequencing and multiplex immunofluorescence. Resected precursor lesions (AAH, AIS, MIA) and invasive adenocarcinomas were each compared against paired morphologically normal lung tissue. Sample size was determined by specimen availability and not by a prior power calculation. The immune data were combined with whole exome sequencing and methylation data from the same cohort of nodules. In total, the cohort included some 54 patients with pulmonary nodules, all of whom underwent surgical resection. TCR sequencing data were obtained from about 49 patients. According to the study, over a hundred samples were used for TCR sequencing. POLYSOLVER was used to infer class I HLA alleles from exome data, and LOHHLA was used to detect allele-specific HLA loss. Study-wide conclusions, independent of this receptor: The highest T cell clonality was observed in KRAS-mutant nodules compared with EGFR-mutant or double wild-type lesions. The findings rested on association rather than direct causation, and larger cohorts with long-term follow-up and longitudinal biopsies were considered necessary. Top T cell clone frequencies were highest in normal lung and appeared to decrease progressively from AAH through AIS, MIA and invasive adenocarcinoma. Because every patient came from Japan and China, how well the results apply to Western populations was uncertain. The highest clonality was observed in normal lung, whereas higher T cell density and diversity but lower clonality appeared to be present in later-stage lesions.

The patients had resection in Japan or China between about 2013 and 2018. The histologic diagnosis of each case was independently confirmed on H&E slides by two lung cancer pathologists. Premalignant or tumor cells were enriched for nucleic acid extraction by macro-dissection performed after pathologic assessment. DNA was isolated from FFPE tissue using the AllPrep DNA/RNA FFPE Kit. TCR beta CDR3 regions were sequenced from DNA using the immunoSEQ hsTCRbeta Kit. In the authors' own workflow: The ImmunoSEQ Analyzer was used to analyse the TCR sequencing data. T cell clonality was defined as 1 minus Pielou's evenness, calculated on productive rearrangements. To measure T cell diversity, the inverse Simpson index was applied to productive templates. T cell density was defined as TCR beta template counts normalized to usable DNA, with usable DNA estimated by amplification and sequencing of housekeeping genes. Two-sided Kruskal-Wallis tests were used to compare TCR metrics between histologic stages. Held by TCRdb, this immuneACCESS table contains in-frame sequences only and omits some clones. Under half of the omission traces to an unresolved V gene where checked; the cause of the rest is unknown. D and trimming were read from the DNA, whereas the V and J calls and clone size are those reported in that table. Present in this sample are 6,000 to 6,500 clones, 65% to 80% of which were seen just once. The ten largest clones add up to roughly 9.8% of the sample.

From the cysteine through the phenylalanine, the CDR3 covers 14 amino acids. Only the CDR3 region is kept as DNA, spanning 42 bases read in frame from base 1. Trimming removed 4 bases from V and 1 base from J, leaving 10 bases between the germline ends. Based on the germline V gene (reference sequence), the CDR1 and CDR2 sequences are LNHNV and YYDKDF. This clone counts as medium-sized (0.01 to 0.1%). It has no known antigen specificity. Base-call qualities are not available, and no considerably larger clone is one nucleotide away. This chain is built from TRBV15 and TRBJ1-1, with an unclear D gene assignment. Sequencing was done on a sample of FFPE lung adenocarcinoma in situ tissue. This specimen's cell subset or site label, interpreted: preinvasive adenocarcinoma in situ (AIS). The origin of this receptor is a donor at least 70 years old with lung adenocarcinoma. Here is the DNA: TGTGCCACCAGCATCAGCCGGGGGAACACTGAAGCTTTCTTT. The translation is CATSISRGNTEAFF.